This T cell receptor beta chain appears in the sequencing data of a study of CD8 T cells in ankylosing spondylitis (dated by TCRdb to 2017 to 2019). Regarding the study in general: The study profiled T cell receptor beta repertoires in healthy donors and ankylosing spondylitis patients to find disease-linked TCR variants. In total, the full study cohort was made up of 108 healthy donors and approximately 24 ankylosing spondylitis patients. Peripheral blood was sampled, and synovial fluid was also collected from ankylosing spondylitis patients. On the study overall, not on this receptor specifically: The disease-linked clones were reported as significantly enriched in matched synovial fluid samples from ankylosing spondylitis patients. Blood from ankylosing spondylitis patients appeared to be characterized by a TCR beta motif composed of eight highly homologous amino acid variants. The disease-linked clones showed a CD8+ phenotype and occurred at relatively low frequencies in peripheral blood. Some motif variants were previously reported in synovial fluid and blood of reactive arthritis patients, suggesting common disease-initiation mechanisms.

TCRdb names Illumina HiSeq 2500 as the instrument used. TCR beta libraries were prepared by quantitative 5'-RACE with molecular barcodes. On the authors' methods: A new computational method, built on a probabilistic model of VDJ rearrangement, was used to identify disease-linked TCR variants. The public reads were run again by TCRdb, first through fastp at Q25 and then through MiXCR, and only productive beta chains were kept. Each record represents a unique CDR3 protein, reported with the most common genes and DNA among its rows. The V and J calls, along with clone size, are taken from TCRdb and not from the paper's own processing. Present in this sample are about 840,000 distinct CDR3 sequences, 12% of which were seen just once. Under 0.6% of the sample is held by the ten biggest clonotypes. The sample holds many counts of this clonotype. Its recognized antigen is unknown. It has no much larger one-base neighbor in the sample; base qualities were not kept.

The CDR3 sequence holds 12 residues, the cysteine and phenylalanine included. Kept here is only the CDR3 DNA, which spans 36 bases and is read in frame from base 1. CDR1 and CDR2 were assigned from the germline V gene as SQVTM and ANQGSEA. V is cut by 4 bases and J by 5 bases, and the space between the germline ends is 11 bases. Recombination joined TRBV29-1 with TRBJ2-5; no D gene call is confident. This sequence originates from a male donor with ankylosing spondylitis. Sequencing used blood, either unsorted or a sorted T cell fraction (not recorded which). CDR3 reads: CSVGTVSETQYF. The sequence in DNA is TGCAGCGTTGGGACGGTGAGCGAGACCCAGTACTTC.